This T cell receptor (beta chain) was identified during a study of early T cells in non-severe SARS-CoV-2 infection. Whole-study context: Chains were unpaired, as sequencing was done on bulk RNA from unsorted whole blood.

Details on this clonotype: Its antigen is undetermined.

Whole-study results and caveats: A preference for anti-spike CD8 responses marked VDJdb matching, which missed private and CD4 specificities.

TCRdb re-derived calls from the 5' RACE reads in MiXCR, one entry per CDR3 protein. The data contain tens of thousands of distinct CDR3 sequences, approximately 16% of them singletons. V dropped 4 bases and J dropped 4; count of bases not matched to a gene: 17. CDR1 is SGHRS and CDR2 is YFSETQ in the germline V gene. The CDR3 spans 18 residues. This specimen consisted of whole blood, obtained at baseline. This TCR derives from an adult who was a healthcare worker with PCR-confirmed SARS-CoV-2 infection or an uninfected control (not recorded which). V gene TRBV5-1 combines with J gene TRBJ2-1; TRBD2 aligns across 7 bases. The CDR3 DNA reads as TGCGCCAGCAGCACGCCCCGCGGGGGAGGGGCCCCTTACAATGAGCAGTTCTTC. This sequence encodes CASSTPRGGGAPYNEQFF.